Sequencing of this TCR beta chain was carried out in a study of blood T cell repertoires in COVID-19. Study-wide context: T cells, B-cell-depleted T cells, or PBMCs provided the cDNA or gDNA that served as material.

Germline V lookup: CDR1 SNHLY, CDR2 FYNNEI. The CDR3 contains 12 residues. The V end lost 6 bases, the J end lost 4 bases, and 10 bases lay between the germline ends. This clone was picked up one time. As handled by the study authors: Scientists estimated how many nucleated cells there were by amplifying reference gene primers. This table comes from immunoSEQ multiplex PCR, and its TCRdb copy is limited to in-frame clones, with some not included. From that table come the V and J calls and clone size; the DNA was used to work out D and trimming. The table includes about 110,000 clones, more than 75% detected once.

This TCR was sampled from a woman between 50 and 59 years old with acute or convalescent COVID-19. The chain couples TRBV2 to TRBJ2-7; D perhaps matches TRBD1 (6 bases). The sequenced sample was peripheral blood. This CDR3 is CASSGTQYEQYF. DNA for the CDR3: TGTGCCAGCAGCGGGACACAGTACGAGCAGTACTTC.